This T cell receptor beta chain derives from a study of control samples from healthy donors and cancer patients. Some clones are missing from TCRdb's copy, which holds only in-frame ones; the method was immunoSEQ multiplex PCR. Of more than 95,000 clones detected, approximately 93% appear once; the ten largest clones hold roughly 2.6%. Per germline, CDR1 LNHDA and CDR2 SQIVND (reference sequence). The ends lost 0 bases at V and 3 bases at J; junction bases unmatched: 5. The CDR3 runs to 16 residues. The receptor comes from a man between 25 and 39 years old in good health. The gene calls are TRBV19 and TRBJ2-3; TRBD1 agrees at 8 bases. The sequencing input was blood. The CDR3 bases are TGTGCCAGTAGTATAGATCAGGGGGCGAGTACAGATACGCAGTATTTT. This sequence encodes CASSIDQGASTDTQYF.